The rows below give T cell receptor beta chains drawn from one sample of a study of T cell clonotyping in hematopoietic cell transplantation. Some clones are missing from TCRdb's copy, which holds only in-frame ones; the method was immunoSEQ multiplex PCR. In the table there are about 11,000 clones, approximately 92% of which are singletons. The sample in question was PBMCs, obtained 100 days after allogeneic stem cell transplant. These receptors all stem from a female patient between 55 and 75 years old who had an allogeneic stem cell transplant from an unrelated donor, so the T cells may come from the graft donor. Some clones in this sample may be carry-over from other donors' samples. CDR3s include the opening cysteine and the closing phenylalanine or tryptophan. The D gene is left open where the match is weak. Expanded clones get a size class; other rows say once, few or many, or leave the size out.

V gene: TRBV4-3; J gene: TRBJ2-3; D gene: TRBD1; clone size: -; CDR3 protein: CASSQEGRGPTDTQYF; CDR3 DNA: TGCGCCAGCAGCCAAGAGGGCAGGGGGCCCACAGATACGCAGTATTTT
V gene: TRBV6-1; J gene: TRBJ1-1; D gene: -; clone size: -; CDR3 protein: CASRIDPLHREAFF; CDR3 DNA: TGTGCCAGCAGGATAGATCCCCTACATCGGGAAGCTTTCTTT
V gene: TRBV9; J gene: TRBJ1-1; D gene: -; clone size: -; CDR3 protein: CASSDRYSAEAFF; CDR3 DNA: TGTGCCAGCAGCGACAGATATTCGGCTGAAGCTTTCTTT
V gene: TRBV19; J gene: TRBJ2-7; D gene: -; clone size: -; CDR3 protein: CASSIRAGLYEQYF; CDR3 DNA: TGTGCCAGTAGTATCCGGGCGGGGCTCTACGAGCAGTACTTC
V gene: TRBV5-3; J gene: TRBJ1-5; D gene: -; clone size: once; CDR3 protein: CARSLRKLIGNQPQHF; CDR3 DNA: TGTGCCAGAAGCTTGAGAAAGTTGATAGGGAATCAGCCCCAGCATTTT
V gene: TRBV6-5; J gene: TRBJ2-3; D gene: TRBD2; clone size: -; CDR3 protein: CASSYGLAGGVTQYF; CDR3 DNA: TGTGCCAGCAGTTACGGGCTAGCGGGAGGAGTCACGCAGTATTTT
V gene: TRBV7-2; J gene: TRBJ1-3; D gene: -; clone size: once; CDR3 protein: CASSLVANTGPGNTIYF; CDR3 DNA: TGTGCCAGCAGCTTAGTCGCAAACACCGGTCCTGGAAACACCATATATTTT
V gene: TRBV7-2; J gene: TRBJ2-7; D gene: -; clone size: -; CDR3 protein: CASSSRTRSYEQYF; CDR3 DNA: TGTGCCAGCAGCTCTCGCACTAGGAGCTACGAGCAGTACTTC
V gene: TRBV11-2; J gene: TRBJ2-2; D gene: TRBD2; clone size: -; CDR3 protein: CASSHVSGVGTGELFF; CDR3 DNA: TGTGCCAGCAGCCATGTTAGCGGGGTGGGCACCGGGGAGCTGTTTTTT
V gene: TRBV5-8; J gene: TRBJ1-5; D gene: TRBD1; clone size: -; CDR3 protein: CASSKGRDRGQPQHF; CDR3 DNA: TGTGCCAGCAGCAAAGGCCGGGACAGGGGTCAGCCCCAGCATTTT
V gene: TRBV7-8; J gene: TRBJ2-1; D gene: -; clone size: -; CDR3 protein: CASSLARRRRPYNEQFF; CDR3 DNA: TGTGCCAGCAGCTTAGCGCGACGGCGGAGGCCCTACAATGAGCAGTTCTTC
V gene: TRBV28; J gene: TRBJ1-3; D gene: -; clone size: -; CDR3 protein: CASSLGSSSGNTIYF; CDR3 DNA: TGTGCCAGCAGTTTGGGGTCGAGCTCTGGAAACACCATATATTTT
V gene: TRBV12-1; J gene: TRBJ2-5; D gene: -; clone size: -; CDR3 protein: CASSQGQGVAETQYF; CDR3 DNA: TGTGCCAGCAGCCAGGGGCAGGGGGTAGCAGAGACCCAGTACTTC
V gene: TRBV19; J gene: TRBJ2-1; D gene: -; clone size: -; CDR3 protein: CASSMGRNYNEQFF; CDR3 DNA: TGTGCCAGTAGTATGGGACGGAACTACAATGAGCAGTTCTTC
V gene: TRBV6-5; J gene: TRBJ1-1; D gene: -; clone size: -; CDR3 protein: CASTLFRGNTEAFF; CDR3 DNA: TGTGCCAGCACTCTATTCCGGGGGAACACTGAAGCTTTCTTT
V gene: TRBV7-2; J gene: TRBJ2-7; D gene: -; clone size: -; CDR3 protein: CASSAQTYNSRDEQYF; CDR3 DNA: TGTGCCAGCAGCGCACAGACTTACAATTCTCGAGACGAGCAGTACTTC
V gene: TRBV6-5; J gene: TRBJ2-6; D gene: -; clone size: -; CDR3 protein: CASSFSGSGANVLTF; CDR3 DNA: TGTGCCAGCAGTTTTAGCGGATCTGGGGCCAACGTCCTGACTTTC
V gene: TRBV4-3; J gene: TRBJ2-1; D gene: TRBD2; clone size: -; CDR3 protein: CASSQLGLAGGEQFF; CDR3 DNA: TGCGCCAGCAGCCAACTGGGACTAGCGGGAGGGGAGCAGTTCTTC
V gene: TRBV11-2; J gene: TRBJ2-2; D gene: TRBD2; clone size: -; CDR3 protein: CASSLVRASGRPGELFF; CDR3 DNA: TGTGCCAGCAGCTTAGTTCGTGCTAGCGGGAGGCCCGGGGAGCTGTTTTTT
V gene: TRBV6-9; J gene: TRBJ2-1; D gene: TRBD2; clone size: once; CDR3 protein: CASSAGGPGNEQFF; CDR3 DNA: TGTGCCAGCAGTGCGGGAGGCCCAGGGAATGAGCAGTTCTTC
V gene: TRBV4-3; J gene: TRBJ2-1; D gene: -; clone size: -; CDR3 protein: CASSQDPAANEQFF; CDR3 DNA: TGCGCCAGCAGCCAAGACCCAGCAGCCAATGAGCAGTTCTTC
V gene: TRBV6-5; J gene: TRBJ2-1; D gene: -; clone size: -; CDR3 protein: CASSSPAYYNEQFF; CDR3 DNA: TGTGCCAGCAGTTCCCCCGCCTACTACAATGAGCAGTTCTTC
V gene: TRBV5-6; J gene: TRBJ2-2; D gene: TRBD2; clone size: -; CDR3 protein: CASRESGIPTGELFF; CDR3 DNA: TGTGCCAGCAGGGAAAGCGGGATTCCCACCGGGGAGCTGTTTTTT
V gene: TRBV28; J gene: TRBJ2-1; D gene: -; clone size: -; CDR3 protein: CASSLWKLLFNEQFF; CDR3 DNA: TGTGCCAGCAGTTTATGGAAGCTCCTCTTCAATGAGCAGTTCTTC
V gene: TRBV11-2; J gene: TRBJ2-1; D gene: -; clone size: -; CDR3 protein: CASSSLREPSRNEQFF; CDR3 DNA: TGTGCCAGCAGCTCCCTGAGGGAGCCAAGTCGAAATGAGCAGTTCTTC
V gene: TRBV19; J gene: TRBJ2-5; D gene: -; clone size: -; CDR3 protein: CASSPVVTETQYF; CDR3 DNA: TGTGCCAGTAGTCCTGTAGTTACGGAGACCCAGTACTTC
V gene: TRBV7-8; J gene: TRBJ2-7; D gene: -; clone size: -; CDR3 protein: CASSFLSWKQLPYEQYF; CDR3 DNA: TGTGCCAGCAGCTTCCTGAGTTGGAAGCAGCTACCCTACGAGCAGTACTTC
V gene: TRBV7-9; J gene: TRBJ2-3; D gene: TRBD2; clone size: once; CDR3 protein: CASSPSGGARDTQYF; CDR3 DNA: TGTGCCAGCAGCCCTAGCGGGGGGGCCAGAGATACGCAGTATTTT
V gene: TRBV27; J gene: TRBJ2-2; D gene: -; clone size: -; CDR3 protein: CASSHNTGELFF; CDR3 DNA: TGTGCCAGCAGCCACAACACCGGGGAGCTGTTTTTT
V gene: TRBV6-4; J gene: TRBJ1-5; D gene: -; clone size: -; CDR3 protein: CASSDPNTASISNQPQHF; CDR3 DNA: TGTGCCAGCAGTGATCCCAATACAGCGTCCATTAGCAATCAGCCCCAGCATTTT
V gene: TRBV7-2; J gene: TRBJ2-2; D gene: -; clone size: -; CDR3 protein: CASSLVTGGELFF; CDR3 DNA: TGTGCCAGCAGCTTAGTAACTGGCGGGGAGCTGTTTTTT
V gene: TRBV5-6; J gene: TRBJ2-7; D gene: -; clone size: -; CDR3 protein: CASSLVGGQYEQYF; CDR3 DNA: TGTGCCAGCAGCTTGGTAGGGGGTCAGTACGAGCAGTACTTC